The text below deals with one T cell receptor beta chain. Its specific antigen is unknown. Qualities for individual bases were not recorded, and no much larger clone is one base off. The sample belongs to a study of identical twins (dated by TCRdb to 2016 to 2018). A note on the overall study: To test whether fetal clonotypes persist, this study deep-sequenced TCR alpha and beta repertoires from monozygotic twins, from unrelated adults of various ages, and from cord blood. To rule out contamination, the twin experiments were replicated at different times with different library preparation protocols. Study-wide findings and limitations: Compared with coincidental sharing between unrelated individuals, out-of-frame TCR alpha sequences shared between twins had an excess of sequences with low generation probability. Conclusions relied on cross-sectional statistical analysis, since the same donors could not be followed over many years. Abundant cord blood beta clonotypes carried fewer insertions; young adult naive repertoires showed a weaker similar trend, while memory repertoires showed none. In beta out-of-frame sequences, excess twin sharing was weaker, because having fewer shared sequences lowered the signal-to-noise ratio. Zero-insertion analyses could be partly confounded by invariant T cells such as MAIT and iNKT, though diverse VJ usage argued against such confounding for most clonotypes. In monozygotic twins, recombination models systematically underestimated out-of-frame TCR alpha sharing, but the models matched the sharing seen between unrelated individuals.

The library was obtained by 5' RACE. The reads were generated on an Illumina HiSeq 2000. Template switching added a universal primer binding site, and the final cDNA carried a unique molecular identifier that allowed TCR cDNA molecules to be counted accurately. Specific primers in the conserved constant-segment region were used to synthesize first-strand cDNA for the TCR alpha and beta chains. To control for contamination, every cDNA library carried two barcodes: a SMART-Mk sample barcode plus Illumina barcodes. Two successive PCR steps introduced TruSeq adapter sequences along with Illumina sample barcodes. The Illumina HiSeq platform was used with custom primers to sequence TCR alpha and beta cDNA libraries. The original methods were these. MiGEC processed the raw reads to extract unique molecular identifiers, while MiXCR was used to determine the CDR3 positions. For each individual, recombination models were inferred using an EM algorithm with the repgenHMM and IGoR tools. Shared clonotype analysis was performed with the tcR package in R, normalizing sharing by the product of cloneset sizes. To study raw recombination without the effects of thymic and clonal selection, out-of-frame nonproductive sequences were analyzed. In-frame beta chains were kept once TCRdb had trimmed the public reads at Q25 with fastp and called clones with MiXCR. Rows merge per CDR3 protein into single entries with the most common DNA and genes. The V and J calls shown here were made by TCRdb, not taken from the authors' results. Recorded for this sample are approximately 140,000 distinct CDR3 sequences; under 4.5% of them occurred a single time. 7.5% to 8.5% of the sample is in the top ten clones.

CDR1 is given as DFQATT and CDR2 as SNEGSKA, both from the germline V gene (reference sequence). Including the terminal cysteine and phenylalanine, the CDR3 comprises 11 residues. The DNA shown is the 33-base CDR3, in frame from base 1. V is shortened by 5 bases, J by 2 bases, and the region joining them spans 6 bases. Only healthy Caucasian donors were included. Using Miltenyi CD45RO+ enrichment and human naive T-cell isolation kits, memory (CD45RO+) and naive T cells were isolated from PBMC. This sequence was found in a man between 18 and 29 years old in good health. The source material was memory T cells sorted from blood. What this sample's cell subset or site label stands for: CD45RO+ enriched T cells. The chain is assembled from TRBV20-1 and TRBJ2-5, with no reliable assignment of the D segment. The DNA sequence reads TGCAGTGCTTTCGAACAAGAGACCCAGTACTTC. Its protein reads: CSAFEQETQYF.